These 28 T cell receptor beta chains were sequenced from one sample in a study of post-analysis software for immune sequencing data (dated by TCRdb to the mid-2010s). These receptors' antigens are unknown. Library generation was performed with PCR. The sequencing machine was an Illumina HiSeq 2500. Unique molecular identifiers were incorporated into TCR beta cDNA libraries to reduce PCR and sequencing biases. Using fastp at Q25 and MiXCR, TCRdb reprocessed the public reads and kept productive beta chains. Merged by CDR3 protein, the rows form single entries marked with the most common genes and DNA. For this sample the table gives a few hundred thousand distinct CDR3 sequences, of which about a third were detected only once. The top ten hold 10% to 15% of the sample. Findings and caveats that apply to the study as a whole: Significantly higher frequencies in patients than in controls were found for about 5 TRBV segments, including TRBV5-6, TRBV5-1 and TRBV20-1.

Sequenced material: blood. The source of these receptors is a girl under 18 with multiple sclerosis.

This chain joins TRBV24-1 and TRBJ1-1, with D maybe TRBD1 (5 bases). V was clipped by 4 bases and J by 5 bases, with 10 bases between them. CDR1 is KGHDR, CDR2 SFDVKD, per germline. The CDR3 has 13 residues. CDR3: CATSDSGKTEAFF. In DNA, the CDR3 is TGTGCCACCAGTGACTCAGGGAAAACTGAAGCTTTCTTT.

V is TRBV30 and J is TRBJ1-2; D ambiguous. This CDR3 spans 11 amino acids. The germline gives CDR1 GTSNPN, CDR2 SVGIG (reference sequence). V was clipped by 2 bases and J by 6 bases, with 7 bases between them. The CDR3 nucleotides read TGTGCCTGGAGTCGGGAGGATGGCTACACCTTC. It specifies CAWSREDGYTF.

The rearrangement uses TRBV21-1 and TRBJ2-4; TRBD2, the table's D call, was not compared with the DNA. The DNA end is a closer match to TRBJ2-7, so the J assignment may be wrong. TRBV21-1 represents a pseudogene. The CDR3 loop spans 17 amino acids. In DNA, the CDR3 is TGTGCCAGCAGCAAAGATCGGGCTAGCGGGGACTCCTACGAGCAGTACTTC. Translation: CASSKDRASGDSYEQYF.

The chain employs TRBV6-5 and TRBJ1-2; possible D gene TRBD1, 5 bases. V was cut by 4 bases and J by 5 bases, with 14 bases left in between. Germline V gene lookup returns CDR1 MNHEY and CDR2 SVGAGI. The CDR3 has 14 amino acids. For the CDR3, the DNA is TGTGCCAGCAGTTGGGGCGGGGGTCAGTATGGCTACACCTTC. Amino acids: CASSWGGGQYGYTF.

This clonotype was observed a handful of times. The chain carries TRBV6-2 or TRBV6-3 and TRBJ2-3, with D tentatively TRBD1 (5 bases). Trimming removed 6 bases at V and 2 bases at J, with 18 bases between. Per the germline V gene, CDR1 is MNHEY and CDR2 is SVGEGT. CDR3 length equals 16 residues. The CDR3 here is CASRPQGADHTDTQYF. The CDR3 DNA is TGTGCCAGCAGACCCCAAGGGGCGGACCACACAGATACGCAGTATTTT.

This chain connects TRBV5-1 to TRBJ2-5; possibly TRBD1 for D (6 bases). The V gene's germline CDR1 is SGHRS and CDR2 YFSETQ. Deletions cut 0 bases from V and 0 bases from J, with 6 bases between. CDR3 length: 14 residues. CDR3 bases: TGCGCCAGCAGCTTGGCAGGGGACCAAGAGACCCAGTACTTC. Translation gives CASSLAGDQETQYF.

This clonotype came up a few times. This rearrangement joins TRBV4-1 to TRBJ1-4; 7 positions agree with TRBD1. This CDR3 is 16 amino acids long. With 6 bases clipped from V and 5 bases from J, the junction kept 12 bases outside the gene matches. Germline CDR1 MGHRA, CDR2 YSYEKL. The CDR3 DNA reads TGCGCCAGCAGTCGTTTGCCGGGACAGATAAATGAAAAACTGTTTTTT. It yields the protein CASSRLPGQINEKLFF.

The chain employs TRBV12-3 or TRBV12-4 and TRBJ2-3; D unclear. This CDR3 contains 15 residues. Trimming pared 2 bases from V and 2 bases from J, leaving 11 bases between. As DNA, the CDR3 is TGTGCCAGCAGTTTATTGTCTTTGAACACAGATACGCAGTATTTT. It encodes CASSLLSLNTDTQYF.

The rearrangement links TRBV7-8 to TRBJ1-2; perhaps TRBD1 as D (5 bases). Germline CDR1 SGHVS, CDR2 FQNEAQ. The V and J ends lost 0 bases and 3 bases respectively, with 14 bases between them. CDR3 length: 16 amino acids. CDR3 nucleotides: TGTGCCAGCAGCTTAGCCTCACGGGGGGACGACTATGGCTACACCTTC. It codes for CASSLASRGDDYGYTF.

This chain joins TRBV7-9 and TRBJ2-7; perhaps TRBD2 as D (5 bases). The V end lost 10 bases, the J end lost 5 bases, and 15 bases lay between the germline ends. Germline CDR1 SEHNR, CDR2 FQNEAQ (reference sequence). CDR3 size: 12 residues. The CDR3 here is CAIRGPDHEQYF. CDR3 sequence (DNA): TGTGCCATCCGCGGGCCGGACCACGAGCAGTACTTC. Together with reference TRBV7-9 and TRBJ2-7, the CDR3 gives the full variable domain: DTGVSQNPRHKITKRGQNVTFRCDPISEHNRLYWYRQTLGQGPEFLTYFQNEAQLEKSRLLSDRFSAERPKGSFSTLEIQRTEQGDSAMYLCAIRGPDHEQYFGPGTRLTVT.

The chain uses TRBV5-4 and TRBJ2-3; tentatively, D is TRBD1 or TRBD2 (5 bases each). V lost 2 bases to trimming and J lost 0 bases, with 10 bases between them. CDR3 length: 15 residues. Germline CDR1 SGHNT, CDR2 YYREEE (reference sequence). The chain's CDR3 is CASSFRDPSTDTQYF. The CDR3 nucleotides read TGTGCCAGCAGCTTCCGGGACCCTAGCACAGATACGCAGTATTTT.

The rearrangement links TRBV5-1 to TRBJ1-4, with 7 bases matching TRBD1. The CDR3 is 15 amino acids. Germline loops: CDR1 SGHRS, CDR2 YFSETQ. V was clipped by 4 bases and J by 3 bases; unmatched bases: 6. The CDR3 nucleotides are TGCGCCAGCAGCCACTCAGGGGGGTCTAATGAAAAACTGTTTTTT. This encodes CASSHSGGSNEKLFF.

The V call is TRBV20-1, the J call TRBJ2-1, with 8 bases aligning to TRBD2. Germline assignment: CDR1 DFQATT and CDR2 SNEGSKA (reference sequence). V shed 5 bases, J shed 0 bases, and the junction held 6 bases outside the gene matches. This CDR3 comprises 15 residues. The CDR3 DNA sequence: TGCAGTGCTTTACTAGCGGCGAGCTCCTACAATGAGCAGTTCTTC. Its translation is CSALLAASSYNEQFF.

There are a few counts of this clonotype. The J gene is TRBJ2-3, the V gene TRBV5-6; the D gene is possibly TRBD2 (5 bases). This CDR3 comprises 16 residues. From germline, CDR1 is SGHDT and CDR2 YYEEEE. V gave up 2 bases and J gave up 0 bases, with 13 bases separating them. In DNA form, the CDR3 reads TGTGCCAGCAGCTTTGAAACTAGTAGTAGCACAGATACGCAGTATTTT. It translates to CASSFETSSSTDTQYF.

The chain employs TRBV7-2 and TRBJ2-7; tentative D call: TRBD2 (5 bases). The DNA end favors TRBJ2-5, so the J call may be wrong. CDR3 size: 14 residues. Germline CDR1 and CDR2: SGHTA and FQGNSA. CDR3 coding DNA: TGTGCCAGCAGCTTGGACGGTCCGGGGGAGACCCAGTACTTC. Its protein product is CASSLDGPGETQYF.

This clonotype was detected only a few times. V usage is TRBV5-1 and J usage is TRBJ2-1, with D hard to call. The CDR3 has 15 residues. CDR1 SGHRS and CDR2 YFSETQ come from the germline V gene. Trimming stripped 4 bases from V and 2 bases from J, with 13 bases between. CDR3 in DNA: TGCGCCAGCAGCCCCGACCAGATCCCCTACAATGAGCAGTTCTTC. It specifies CASSPDQIPYNEQFF.

This clonotype has ten or more counts. The chain recombines TRBV7-8 with TRBJ2-6; D might be TRBD1 (6 bases). CDR3 length equals 17 residues. Germline-derived CDR1 and CDR2 are SGHVS and FQNEAQ. Trimming removed 1 base from V and 0 bases from J, with 10 bases in between. Here the CDR3 reads CASSLDRESSGANVLTF. Written as DNA, the CDR3 is TGTGCCAGCAGCTTAGACAGGGAGAGCTCTGGGGCCAACGTCCTGACTTTC.

The rearrangement links TRBV6-2 or TRBV6-3 to TRBJ2-6; 7 bases map to TRBD1. Germline trimming cut 2 bases from V and 9 bases from J; bases unmatched to any gene: 10. Per the germline V gene, CDR1 is MNHEY and CDR2 is SVGEGT. This CDR3 is built from 16 residues. CDR3 bases: TGTGCCAGCAGTTACCGGGACAGCCCTCGCTTCAACGTCCTGACTTTC. Protein sequence: CASSYRDSPRFNVLTF.

This chain links TRBV5-1 with TRBJ2-3; tentatively, D is TRBD2 (6 bases). Trimming removed 4 bases at V and 2 bases at J, with 14 bases between. Germline CDR1 and CDR2: SGHRS and YFSETQ. The CDR3 is 15 amino acids. The CDR3 sequence is CASSHGGVNTDTQYF. CDR3 nucleotide sequence: TGCGCCAGCAGCCACGGGGGTGTGAACACAGATACGCAGTATTTT.

This clonotype was detected many times. The chain combines TRBV12-3 or TRBV12-4 with TRBJ2-6, with 7 bases that match TRBD1. V shed 5 bases and J 4 bases; nucleotides not matched to a gene: 17. The CDR3 runs to 19 residues. The CDR3 reads CASSPPTGRRVLGANVLTF. The CDR3 coding sequence is TGTGCCAGCAGTCCACCGACAGGGCGACGGGTTTTGGGGGCCAACGTCCTGACTTTC.

The chain recombines TRBV5-1 with TRBJ1-3; TRBD1 might be the D (6 bases). Germline CDR1 reads SGHRS; CDR2 reads YFSETQ. V lost 3 bases to trimming and J lost 0 bases, with 16 bases between them. The CDR3 runs 17 residues. CDR3 amino acids: CASSSGQGTYSGNTIYF. The CDR3 nucleotides are TGCGCCAGCAGCTCGGGGCAGGGGACCTACTCTGGAAACACCATATATTTT.

This clonotype showed up just a few times. The CDR3 reads CATSDLRGSEQYF. The CDR3, as DNA: TGTGCCACCAGTGATTTGCGAGGGAGCGAGCAGTACTTC. The chain joins TRBV24-1 to TRBJ2-7, with TRBD2 as a possible D gene (5 bases). CDR3 length: 13 amino acids. With 0 bases removed from V and 6 bases from J, the gap between germline ends came to 8 bases. CDR1 and CDR2 from the germline V gene are KGHDR and SFDVKD.

CDR3 sequence reads: CSVSTGLNTEAFF. The CDR3 DNA sequence: TGCAGCGTATCGACAGGATTGAACACTGAAGCTTTCTTT. The gene calls are TRBV29-1 and TRBJ1-1, with TRBD1 as a possible D gene (6 bases). Germline V gene lookup returns CDR1 SQVTM and CDR2 ANQGSEA. This CDR3 region has 13 residues. The germline V and J ends were trimmed by 6 bases and 0 bases, with 11 bases remaining between them. The full variable domain, rest sourced from reference TRBV29-1 and TRBJ1-1, is SAVISQKPSRDICQRGTSLTIQCQVDSQVTMMFWYRQQPGQSLTLIATANQGSEATYESGFVIDKFPISRPNLTFSTLTVSNMSPEDSSIYLCSVSTGLNTEAFFGQGTRLTVV.

The rearrangement links TRBV20-1 to TRBJ2-5; the D gene is possibly TRBD2 (7 bases). V shed 2 bases and J shed 5 bases, with 18 bases lying between them. Germline assignment: CDR1 DFQATT and CDR2 SNEGSKA (reference sequence). The CDR3 runs to 15 residues. CDR3 coding DNA: TGCAGTGCTAGACTAATGGGGGGGCTCTGGGAGACCCAGTACTTC. Translation gives CSARLMGGLWETQYF.

The chain employs TRBV12-3 or TRBV12-4 and TRBJ1-2; D remains ambiguous. This CDR3 is 15 amino acids long. The V gene lost 2 bases and the J gene lost 2 bases, with 12 bases spanning the gap. CDR3 coding DNA: TGTGCCAGCAGTTTATTCGGGATTTCAAACTATGGCTACACCTTC. Encoded protein: CASSLFGISNYGYTF.

The chain is built from TRBV4-1 and TRBJ2-1, with 12 bases identical to TRBD2. V was clipped by 4 bases and J by 0 bases; unmatched bases: 10. Germline values: CDR1 MGHRA, CDR2 YSYEKL. The CDR3 extends over 19 amino acids. The CDR3 loop is CASSRVTSGGPSSYNEQFF. CDR3 nucleotides: TGCGCCAGCAGCCGAGTTACTAGCGGGGGGCCATCCTCCTACAATGAGCAGTTCTTC.

J is TRBJ2-1 and V is TRBV20-1; 8 nucleotides align to TRBD2. CDR1 and CDR2 from the germline V gene are DFQATT and SNEGSKA (reference sequence). This CDR3 contains 14 residues. Germline trimming cut 6 bases from V and 1 base from J; bases unmatched to any gene: 5. CDR3 in DNA: TGCAGTGCGCCCGGGGGGGCGTCCTACAATGAGCAGTTCTTC. Amino acids: CSAPGGASYNEQFF.

A few counts support this clonotype. This sequence joins TRBV25-1 and TRBJ2-3, with 7 bases fitting TRBD2. The V and J ends lost 5 bases and 5 bases, in that order; junction bases with no gene match: 4. The CDR3 has 13 residues. Germline CDR1 and CDR2: MGHDK and SYGVNS. In nucleotides, the CDR3 is TGTGCCAGCAGTTTTGCGGGGGAAGATACGCAGTATTTT. Its protein product is CASSFAGEDTQYF.